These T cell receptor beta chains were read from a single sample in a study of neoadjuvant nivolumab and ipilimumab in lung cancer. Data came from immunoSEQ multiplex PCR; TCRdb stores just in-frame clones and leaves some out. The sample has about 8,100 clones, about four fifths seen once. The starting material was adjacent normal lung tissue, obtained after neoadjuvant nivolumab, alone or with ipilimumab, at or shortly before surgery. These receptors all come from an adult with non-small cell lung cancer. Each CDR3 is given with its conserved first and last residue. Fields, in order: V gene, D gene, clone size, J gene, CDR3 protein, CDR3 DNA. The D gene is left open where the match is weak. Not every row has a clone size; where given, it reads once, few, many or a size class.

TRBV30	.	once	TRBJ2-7	CAWSVPFGGRYEQYF	TGTGCCTGGAGTGTACCGTTCGGGGGGCGCTACGAGCAGTACTTC
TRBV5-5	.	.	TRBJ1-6	CASSLDRSDSPLHF	TGTGCCAGCAGCTTAGACAGATCGGACTCACCCCTCCACTTT
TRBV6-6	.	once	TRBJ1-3	CASSYDMSSGNTIYF	TGTGCCAGCAGTTACGACATGAGCTCTGGAAACACCATATATTTT
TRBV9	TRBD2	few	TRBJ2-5	CASIKRARGSGGIQETQYF	TGTGCCAGCATCAAAAGGGCCCGTGGTAGCGGGGGGATCCAAGAGACCCAGTACTTC
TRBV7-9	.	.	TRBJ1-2	CASSLLGSAYGYTF	TGTGCCAGCAGCTTATTGGGCAGCGCCTATGGCTACACCTTC
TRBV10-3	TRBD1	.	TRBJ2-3	CATRTGEGDTQYF	TGTGCCACTAGGACAGGGGAAGGGGATACGCAGTATTTT
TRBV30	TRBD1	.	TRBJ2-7	CAWKPGQGPYEQYF	TGTGCCTGGAAACCGGGACAGGGGCCCTACGAGCAGTACTTC
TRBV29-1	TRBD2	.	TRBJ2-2	CSVERGLAGGELFF	TGCAGCGTTGAAAGGGGACTAGCGGGCGGGGAGCTGTTTTTT
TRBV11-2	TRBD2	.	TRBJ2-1	CASSLLAGGYGNEQFF	TGTGCCAGCAGCTTACTAGCGGGGGGCTACGGCAATGAGCAGTTCTTC
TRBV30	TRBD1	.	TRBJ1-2	CAWSEQGMGYGYTF	TGTGCCTGGAGTGAACAGGGGATGGGCTATGGCTACACCTTC
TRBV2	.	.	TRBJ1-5	CASSDAGSYQPQHF	TGTGCCAGCAGTGATGCAGGGAGTTATCAGCCCCAGCATTTT
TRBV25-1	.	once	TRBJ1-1	CASSSGDGTEAFF	TGTGCCAGCAGTTCGGGGGATGGGACTGAAGCTTTCTTT
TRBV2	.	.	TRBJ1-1	CASAMGRSDTEAFF	TGTGCCAGCGCTATGGGGAGGAGTGACACTGAAGCTTTCTTT
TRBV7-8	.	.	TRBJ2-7	CASSPTAISYEQYF	TGTGCCAGCAGCCCGACAGCTATCTCCTACGAGCAGTACTTC
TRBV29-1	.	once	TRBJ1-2	CSAIGVFYGYTF	TGCAGCGCCATAGGGGTTTTCTATGGCTACACCTTC
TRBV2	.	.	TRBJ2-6	CASSEIRGFAGANVLTF	TGTGCCAGCAGTGAGATTAGAGGGTTTGCTGGGGCCAACGTCCTGACTTTC
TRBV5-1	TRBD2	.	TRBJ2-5	CASSLKLAGGIETQYF	TGCGCCAGCAGCTTGAAGTTAGCGGGGGGTATAGAGACCCAGTACTTC
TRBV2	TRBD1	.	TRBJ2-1	CASNSDRVPLF	TGTGCCAGCAATAGCGACAGGGTCCCTCTCTTC
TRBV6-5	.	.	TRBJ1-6	CASSYGDRMNNSPLHF	TGTGCCAGCAGTTACGGGGACCGAATGAATAATTCACCCCTCCACTTT
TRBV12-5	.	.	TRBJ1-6	CASGLHLRTLRVGPPLHF	TGTGCTAGTGGTTTACACCTGCGGACGCTACGAGTGGGTCCACCCCTCCACTTT
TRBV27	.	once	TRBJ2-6	CASSRSVGANVLTF	TGTGCCAGCAGCCGAAGTGTTGGGGCCAACGTCCTGACTTTC
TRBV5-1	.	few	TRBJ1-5	CASSVGVYSNQPQHF	TGCGCCAGCAGCGTGGGGGTATATAGCAATCAGCCCCAGCATTTT
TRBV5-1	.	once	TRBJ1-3	CASSPSTGSSGNTIYF	TGCGCCAGCAGCCCAAGTACAGGGAGCTCTGGAAACACCATATATTTT
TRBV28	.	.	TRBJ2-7	CASSLNRNYEQYF	TGTGCCAGCAGTTTGAACAGAAACTACGAGCAGTACTTC
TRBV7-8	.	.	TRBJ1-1	CASSLHRDTEAFF	TGTGCCAGCAGCTTACACAGGGACACTGAAGCTTTCTTT
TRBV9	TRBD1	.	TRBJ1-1	CASSLTQGAGTEAFF	TGTGCCAGCAGCCTGACGCAGGGGGCAGGGACTGAAGCTTTCTTT
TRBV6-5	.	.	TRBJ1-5	CASSYSANQPQHF	TGTGCCAGCAGTTACTCTGCGAATCAGCCCCAGCATTTT
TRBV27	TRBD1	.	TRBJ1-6	CASSLRTGRTSPLHF	TGTGCCAGCAGTCTGCGGACAGGCAGGACTTCACCCCTCCACTTT
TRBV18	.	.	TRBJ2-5	CASSPGSLETQYF	TGTGCCAGCTCACCAGGGAGTTTAGAGACCCAGTACTTC
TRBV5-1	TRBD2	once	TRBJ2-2	CASVNLAGANTGELFF	TGCGCCAGCGTCAACTTAGCGGGGGCGAACACCGGGGAGCTGTTTTTT
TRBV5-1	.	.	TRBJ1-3	CASSLGGGSRNTIYF	TGCGCCAGCAGCTTGGGTGGCGGCAGCCGGAACACCATATATTTT
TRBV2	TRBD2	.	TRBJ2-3	CASRGGLAWADTQYF	TGTGCCAGCAGAGGGGGACTAGCATGGGCAGATACGCAGTATTTT
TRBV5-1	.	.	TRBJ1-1	CASSLGGAATEAFF	TGCGCCAGCAGCTTGGGTGGGGCAGCCACTGAAGCTTTCTTT
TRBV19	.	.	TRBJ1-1	CASSIWKGLYTEAFF	TGTGCCAGTAGTATATGGAAGGGGTTATACACTGAAGCTTTCTTT
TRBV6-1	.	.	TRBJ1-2	CASSVTQIYGYTF	TGTGCCAGCAGTGTTACACAAATCTATGGCTACACCTTC
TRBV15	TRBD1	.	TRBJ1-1	CATSVDRKDTEAFF	TGTGCCACCAGTGTGGACAGGAAAGACACTGAAGCTTTCTTT
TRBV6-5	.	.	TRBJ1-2	CASSRGTLYGYTF	TGTGCCAGCAGCCGAGGGACACTCTATGGCTACACCTTC
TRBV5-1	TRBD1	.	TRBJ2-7	CASSVSRQGDPYEQYF	TGCGCCAGCAGTGTATCCCGACAGGGGGATCCCTACGAGCAGTACTTC